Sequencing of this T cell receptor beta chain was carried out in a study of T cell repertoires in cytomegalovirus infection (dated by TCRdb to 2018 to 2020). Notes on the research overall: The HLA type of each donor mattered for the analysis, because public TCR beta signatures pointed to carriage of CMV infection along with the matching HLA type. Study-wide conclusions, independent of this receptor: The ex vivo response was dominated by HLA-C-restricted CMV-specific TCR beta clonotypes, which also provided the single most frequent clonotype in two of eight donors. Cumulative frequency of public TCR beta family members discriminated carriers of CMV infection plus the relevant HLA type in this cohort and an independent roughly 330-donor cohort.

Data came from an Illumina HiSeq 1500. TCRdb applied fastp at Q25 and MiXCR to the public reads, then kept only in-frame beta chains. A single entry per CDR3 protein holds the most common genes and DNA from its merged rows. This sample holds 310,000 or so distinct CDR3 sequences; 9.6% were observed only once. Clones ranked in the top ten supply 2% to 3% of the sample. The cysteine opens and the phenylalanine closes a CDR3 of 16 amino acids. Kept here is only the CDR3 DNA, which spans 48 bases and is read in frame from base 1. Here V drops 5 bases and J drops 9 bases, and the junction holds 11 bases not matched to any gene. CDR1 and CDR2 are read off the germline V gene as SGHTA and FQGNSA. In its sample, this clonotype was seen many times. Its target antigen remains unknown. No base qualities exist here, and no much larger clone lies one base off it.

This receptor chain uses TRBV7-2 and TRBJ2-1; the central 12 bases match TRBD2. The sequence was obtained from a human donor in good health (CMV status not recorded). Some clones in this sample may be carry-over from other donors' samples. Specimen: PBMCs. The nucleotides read TGTGCCAGCAGCCCTAGAGGGCTAGCGGGGGGGACTGAGCAGTTCTTC. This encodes CASSPRGLAGGTEQFF.